Each of the 23 T cell receptor beta chains below was sequenced from the same sample in a study of beta chain features in type 1 diabetes. Reverse transcribing all isolated RNA meant expressed TCRB transcripts were sequenced. Sequencing was performed with immunoSEQ multiplex PCR; in TCRdb, only in-frame clones are kept and a portion is missing. The sample has around 16,000 clones; approximately 55% are singletons. The sample comprised stem cell memory CD4+ T cells from blood. The receptor source for this set is a woman between 18 and 29 years old in good health.

This clone appeared a single time. The chain has TRBV5-4 and TRBJ2-2; 8 nucleotides line up with TRBD2. Germline loops: CDR1 SGHNT, CDR2 YYREEE (reference sequence). CDR3 length: 14 amino acids. The trim removed 1 base at V and 5 bases at J, leaving 1 base unmatched. Here the CDR3 reads CASSLQRETGELFF. The CDR3 DNA reads TGTGCCAGCAGCTTGCAGCGGGAGACCGGGGAGCTGTTTTTT.

The chain employs TRBV5-4 and TRBJ2-1; 15 nucleotides agree with TRBD2. CDR1 is SGHNT and CDR2 is YYREEE in the germline V gene (reference sequence). The CDR3 is 17 residues long. J lost 5 bases, V lost 8 bases, and 11 bases had no gene match. The CDR3 is CARPGLAGGQGNNEQFF. CDR3 sequence (DNA): TGTGCCAGACCGGGACTAGCGGGAGGCCAGGGGAACAATGAGCAGTTCTTC.

The chain uses TRBV4-1 and TRBJ1-4; D remains unclear. The CDR3 is 15 amino acids. The germline CDR1 and CDR2 sequences are MGHRA and YSYEKL. Between the trimmed V and J ends, which lost 4 bases and 4 bases, there was a span of 13 bases. The CDR3 bases are TGCGCCAGCAGCCCCCCCTCGAGGATTAATGAAAAACTGTTTTTT. Encoded protein: CASSPPSRINEKLFF.

The chain combines TRBV5-1 with TRBJ2-1, with D possibly matching TRBD1 (7 bases). Trimming pared 2 bases from V and 5 bases from J, leaving 17 bases between. The CDR3 is 16 residues long. From germline, CDR1 is SGHRS and CDR2 YFSETQ. CDR3 residues: CASSFSAGQTNNEQFF. Written as DNA, the CDR3 is TGCGCCAGCAGCTTTTCCGCGGGACAGACCAACAATGAGCAGTTCTTC. The full variable domain, completed using reference TRBV5-1 and TRBJ2-1, is KAGVTQTPRYLIKTRGQQVTLSCSPISGHRSVSWYQQTPGQGLQFLFEYFSETQRNKGNFPGRFSGRQFSNSRSEMNVSTLELGDSALYLCASSFSAGQTNNEQFFGPGTRLTVL.

This clone was seen only a few times. The chain has TRBV7-9 and TRBJ2-5; TRBD2 matches at 12 bases. Trimming at V came to 5 bases and at J to 5 bases, leaving 3 bases not matched to a gene. The length of the CDR3 is 14 residues. Per germline, CDR1 SEHNR and CDR2 FQNEAQ (reference sequence). CDR3: CASSPGLAGETQYF. DNA of the CDR3: TGTGCCAGCAGCCCAGGACTAGCGGGGGAGACCCAGTACTTC. Together with reference TRBV7-9 and TRBJ2-5, the CDR3 gives the full variable domain: DTGVSQNPRHKITKRGQNVTFRCDPISEHNRLYWYRQTLGQGPEFLTYFQNEAQLEKSRLLSDRFSAERPKGSFSTLEIQRTEQGDSAMYLCASSPGLAGETQYFGPGTRLLVL.

The chain recombines TRBV6-5 with TRBJ2-1, with a weak D call TRBD2 (5 bases). V dropped 5 bases and J dropped 8 bases, with 13 bases sitting between them. Germline loops: CDR1 MNHEY, CDR2 SVGAGI. The CDR3 consists of 13 residues. The CDR3, as DNA: TGTGCCAGCAGTCAAAGGCGGGCGGATGAGCAGTTCTTC. This codes for CASSQRRADEQFF.

This chain uses TRBV5-1 with TRBJ2-2; possibly TRBD1 for D (6 bases). CDR1 SGHRS and CDR2 YFSETQ come from the germline V gene. The V and J ends lost 3 bases and 1 base respectively, with 13 bases between them. The CDR3 is 16 residues long. CDR3 coding DNA: TGCGCCAGCAGCTCGCAGGACAGACGGAACACCGGGGAGCTGTTTTTT. The encoded protein is CASSSQDRRNTGELFF.

The chain recombines TRBV5-1 with TRBJ2-3; 8 positions match TRBD2. Losses at the gene ends were 0 bases for V and 3 bases for J; bases not matched to a gene: 9. Germline V gene lookup returns CDR1 SGHRS and CDR2 YFSETQ. The CDR3 loop spans 17 amino acids. The CDR3 coding sequence is TGCGCCAGCAGCTTGGCGGGGGCTAGCGGGTTGACAGATACGCAGTATTTT. It is translated as CASSLAGASGLTDTQYF.

This chain connects TRBV2 to TRBJ2-2; D is possibly TRBD2 (5 bases). Germline V gives CDR1 SNHLY, CDR2 FYNNEI. The CDR3 is 14 residues long. The V end lost 5 bases, the J end lost 1 base, and 8 bases lay between the germline ends. The CDR3 reads CASSKGLNTGELFF. The CDR3 DNA is TGTGCCAGCAGTAAAGGACTGAACACCGGGGAGCTGTTTTTT.

This clone has only a few counts. The chain uses TRBV7-9 and TRBJ2-5; D is undetermined. Germline V gives CDR1 SEHNR, CDR2 FQNEAQ (reference sequence). This CDR3 comprises 16 residues. V was clipped by 0 bases and J by 4 bases, with 15 bases between them. Here the CDR3 DNA reads TGTGCCAGCAGCTTAGCGCTAGGCCGCCGTGGAGAGACCCAGTACTTC. This codes for CASSLALGRRGETQYF.

This clone was counted between two and nine times. V is TRBV29-1 and J is TRBJ1-1; D is undetermined. CDR3 length: 13 residues. CDR1 and CDR2 from the germline V gene are SQVTM and ANQGSEA. CDR3 amino acids: CRTSQRLNTEAFF. The CDR3 nucleotides are TGCAGAACTAGCCAGCGCCTCAACACTGAAGCTTTCTTT.

This clone was detected only once. The chain links TRBV19 to TRBJ2-1; no definite D call. The CDR3 loop spans 15 amino acids. CDR1 and CDR2 (germline): LNHDA, SQIVND (reference sequence). Trimming pared 3 bases from V and 2 bases from J, leaving 11 bases between. This CDR3 is CASSMQNRPYNEQFF. The CDR3 DNA follows: TGTGCCAGTAGTATGCAGAACAGACCCTACAATGAGCAGTTCTTC.

This clone came up a few times. The gene calls are TRBV28 and TRBJ2-2; weak D call: TRBD1 (5 bases). Germline V gives CDR1 MDHEN, CDR2 SYDVKM. The V gene lost 7 bases and the J gene lost 5 bases, with 14 bases spanning the gap. This CDR3 comprises 14 residues. CDR3: CASTPRYRTGELFF. DNA for the CDR3: TGTGCCAGCACCCCTCGATACAGGACCGGGGAGCTGTTTTTT. Based on the CDR3 plus reference TRBV28 and TRBJ2-2, the full variable domain is DVKVTQSSRYLVKRTGEKVFLECVQDMDHENMFWYRQDPGLGLRLIYFSYDVKMKEKGDIPEGYSVSREKKERFSLILESASTNQTSMYLCASTPRYRTGELFFGEGSRLTVL.

This clone showed up just a few times. The chain is built from TRBV28 and TRBJ2-1; the match to TRBD1 covers 7 bases. Trimming removed 10 bases from V and 0 bases from J; junction bases left unmatched: 6. The CDR3 is 14 residues long. The germline gives CDR1 MDHEN, CDR2 SYDVKM. CDR3 protein: CATGTESSYNEQFF. Written as DNA, the CDR3 is TGTGCCACCGGGACAGAGAGCTCCTACAATGAGCAGTTCTTC.

CDR3 nucleotides: TGCGCCAGCAGCTTGGCCATGGGGGCTCAAGAGACCCAGTACTTC. As protein: CASSLAMGAQETQYF. The chain carries TRBV5-1 and TRBJ2-5, with a weak D call TRBD1 (6 bases). Trimming stripped 0 bases from V and 2 bases from J, with 11 bases between. Germline V gene sequence: CDR1 SGHRS, CDR2 YFSETQ. The CDR3 consists of 15 residues.

V and J are TRBV20-1 and TRBJ2-7; tentatively, D is TRBD1 (6 bases). Trimming took 5 bases from V and 4 from J, leaving 9 bases between them. CDR3 length: 11 amino acids. CDR1 and CDR2 from the germline V gene are DFQATT and SNEGSKA (reference sequence). CDR3 bases: TGCAGTGCTGGCCAGGGGTACGAGCAGTACTTC. Encoded protein: CSAGQGYEQYF.

The chain links TRBV12-5 to TRBJ2-1, with D maybe TRBD2 (7 bases). The CDR3 contains 16 residues. The germline V gene encodes CDR1 LGHNT and CDR2 FRNRAP. The germline V and J ends were trimmed by 0 bases and 9 bases, with 18 bases remaining between them. The CDR3 sequence is CASGLVLGGGLTEQFF. The CDR3 DNA reads as TGTGCTAGTGGTTTGGTCCTAGGGGGGGGGCTGACTGAGCAGTTCTTC.

The V gene is TRBV7-2, the J gene TRBJ1-3; D is possibly TRBD1 (5 bases). This CDR3 has 15 amino acids. In germline, CDR1 is SGHTA, CDR2 FQGNSA. V lost 11 bases, J lost 0 bases, and 17 bases lay in between. CDR3 in DNA: TGTGCCGTGGGGGGAGACGGTTACTCTGGAAACACCATATATTTT. This encodes CAVGGDGYSGNTIYF.

V usage is TRBV2 and J usage is TRBJ1-5; the match to TRBD1 covers 10 bases. The CDR3 extends over 17 amino acids. V was clipped by 0 bases and J by 11 bases; unmatched bases: 13. The germline V gene has CDR1 SNHLY and CDR2 FYNNEI. CDR3 amino acids: CASSEAGGGQGSWAQHF. The CDR3 DNA follows: TGTGCCAGCAGTGAAGCAGGTGGGGGACAGGGGAGTTGGGCCCAGCATTTT.

The chain is built from TRBV6-5 and TRBJ2-7, with D tentatively TRBD1 (6 bases). Looked up from germline, CDR1 is MNHEY and CDR2 is SVGAGI. The V end lost 7 bases, the J end lost 2 bases, and 6 bases lay between the germline ends. This CDR3 is built from 11 residues. CDR3: CASKGAYEQYF. The CDR3 nucleotides are TGTGCCAGCAAGGGGGCCTACGAGCAGTACTTC.

J is TRBJ2-2 and V is TRBV5-5, with D perhaps TRBD2 (6 bases). Germline loops: CDR1 SGHKS, CDR2 YYEKEE (reference sequence). The CDR3 has 17 amino acids. Trimming cost V 2 bases and J 5 bases, with 19 bases left between them. The CDR3 nucleotides read TGTGCCAGCAGCTTCCTTTCGTCTTGGGGGAGGACCGGGGAGCTGTTTTTT. The encoded protein is CASSFLSSWGRTGELFF.

The V call is TRBV10-2, the J call TRBJ1-2; 9 nucleotides align to TRBD1. V dropped 7 bases and J dropped 4; count of bases not matched to a gene: 10. The CDR3 is made up of 15 amino acids. Looked up from germline, CDR1 is WSHSY and CDR2 is SAAADI. CDR3 DNA sequence: TGCGCCAGCATCGAAGGGACAGGGATCGGCTATGGCTACACCTTC. Translation gives CASIEGTGIGYGYTF.

This clone was seen a few times. The genes are TRBV4-2 and TRBJ2-7, with 9 positions matching TRBD2. The germline CDR1 and CDR2 sequences are LGHNA and YNFKEQ. This CDR3 has 17 residues. V lost 1 base, J lost 0 bases, and 7 bases stayed unmatched. This chain's CDR3 is CASSQGLAGDFSYEQYF. The CDR3 region has the DNA TGTGCCAGCAGCCAAGGTTTAGCGGGAGACTTCTCCTACGAGCAGTACTTC.